These 18 T cell receptor beta chains came from one sample sequenced in a study of radiation and T cells in renal cell carcinoma. TCRdb's table, derived via immunoSEQ multiplex PCR, lists solely in-frame clones and lacks some. Of around 170,000 clones detected, 88% appear once; the ten largest clones hold about 11%. Specified time point: blood 4 weeks post-SBRT, at nephrectomy. Noted treatment: 15 Gy SBRT to primary tumor, nephrectomy 4 weeks later. The material was blood, obtained from a patient whose treatment included radiotherapy and nephrectomy. These receptors were collected from a woman aged 45 to 65 with renal cell carcinoma.

This chain uses TRBV19 with TRBJ2-1, with 7 bases aligning to TRBD1. This CDR3 has 14 residues. V lost 5 bases to trimming and J lost 3 bases; unmatched junction nucleotides: 4. CDR1 LNHDA and CDR2 SQIVND come from the germline V gene (reference sequence). The CDR3, as DNA: TGTGCCAGTAGTCTGGGGGACAGCTACAATGAGCAGTTCTTC. Protein: CASSLGDSYNEQFF.

J is TRBJ2-3 and V is TRBV1; the table's D call TRBD2 went unverified against the DNA. TRBV1 is assigned pseudogene status. This CDR3 is 21 amino acids long. In nucleotides, the CDR3 is TGCACCAGCAGCCAAGGCCCCGCTAGCGGGGGACTCGTACCTAGCACAGATACGCAGTATTTT. Protein sequence: CTSSQGPASGGLVPSTDTQYF.

The J gene is TRBJ2-2, the V gene TRBV6-1; no firm D call. The V gene lost 2 bases and the J gene lost 4 bases, with 8 bases spanning the gap. Germline CDR1 is MNHNS and CDR2 is SASEGT. The CDR3 runs 14 residues. The CDR3 here is CASSEIRVTGELFF. The DNA for the CDR3 is TGTGCCAGCAGTGAAATCCGGGTCACCGGGGAGCTGTTTTTT.

This clone was picked up a small number of times. The genes are TRBV25-1 and TRBJ2-5; D assignment may be TRBD1 or TRBD2 (5 bases each). Looked up from germline, CDR1 is MGHDK and CDR2 is SYGVNS. The CDR3 sequence is 15 residues long. V lost 3 bases, J lost 4 bases, and 15 bases lay in between. CDR3 DNA: TGTGCCAGCAGTGAGCCGAATTGGGGGATAGAGACCCAGTACTTC. Its protein is CASSEPNWGIETQYF. Drawing the rest from reference TRBV25-1 and TRBJ2-5, the complete variable domain is EADIYQTPRYLVIGTGKKITLECSQTMGHDKMYWYQQDPGMELHLIHYSYGVNSTEKGDLSSESTVSRIRTEHFPLTLESARPSHTSQYLCASSEPNWGIETQYFGPGTRLLVL.

The chain couples TRBV4-3 to TRBJ1-6, with unresolved D. V lost 1 base, J lost 10 bases, and 14 bases lay in between. The CDR3 spans 15 residues. Germline CDR1 LGHNA, CDR2 YSLEER. CDR3 in amino acids: CASSQATAGSSPLHF. The CDR3 region has the DNA TGCGCCAGCAGCCAAGCGACCGCCGGGTCATCACCCCTCCACTTT.

The rearrangement links TRBV5-1 to TRBJ2-5; 8 bases map to TRBD2. This CDR3 is built from 15 residues. Trimming removed 3 bases from V and 5 bases from J; junction bases left unmatched: 9. Germline V gives CDR1 SGHRS, CDR2 YFSETQ. The CDR3 sequence: CASSSPEGGGETQYF. The CDR3 DNA sequence: TGCGCCAGCAGCTCTCCCGAGGGCGGGGGGGAGACCCAGTACTTC.

The J gene is TRBJ2-6, the V gene TRBV19; D ambiguous. This CDR3 region has 14 residues. The germline V and J ends were trimmed by 3 bases and 2 bases, with 5 bases remaining between them. Per germline, CDR1 LNHDA and CDR2 SQIVND (reference sequence). In DNA form, the CDR3 reads TGTGCCAGTAGTATTAGGACTGGGGCCAACGTCCTGACTTTC. This translates into CASSIRTGANVLTF.

V usage is TRBV18 and J usage is TRBJ1-6; D remains unclear. Germline loops: CDR1 KGHSH, CDR2 LQKENI. The CDR3 is made up of 12 amino acids. The germline V and J ends were trimmed by 3 bases and 9 bases, with 6 bases remaining between them. The CDR3 region has the DNA TGTGCCAGCTCACCCCGTGGTTCACCCCTCCACTTT. Residues: CASSPRGSPLHF.

The rearrangement joins TRBV11-2 to TRBJ2-7; D is perhaps TRBD2 (6 bases). V was clipped by 4 bases and J by 6 bases, with 10 bases between them. CDR3 length equals 12 residues. In germline, CDR1 is SGHAT, CDR2 FQNNGV. The CDR3 spells CASSWGLGEQYF. CDR3 DNA: TGTGCCAGCAGCTGGGGACTCGGCGAGCAGTACTTC.

The V and J genes are TRBV19 and TRBJ1-2; D gene uncertain. V dropped 5 bases and J dropped 4 bases, with 11 bases sitting between them. This CDR3 region has 13 residues. In germline, CDR1 is LNHDA, CDR2 SQIVND (reference sequence). This CDR3 reads CASSPIGGYGYTF. CDR3 coding DNA: TGTGCCAGTAGTCCGATCGGAGGCTATGGCTACACCTTC.

The rearrangement joins TRBV19 to TRBJ1-5; D is perhaps TRBD1 (6 bases). This CDR3 is 14 amino acids long. V dropped 7 bases and J dropped 4 bases, with 14 bases sitting between them. Per germline, CDR1 LNHDA and CDR2 SQIVND (reference sequence). As DNA, the CDR3 is TGTGCCAGTACCCCTCAGGGGTTGAATCAGCCCCAGCATTTT. Amino acids: CASTPQGLNQPQHF.

CDR3 DNA: TGTGCCAGCAGCTTAGATCAGGCCCGAGGGTACAATGAGCAGTTCTTC. Protein sequence: CASSLDQARGYNEQFF. The rearrangement uses TRBV7-9 and TRBJ2-1; weak D call: TRBD2 (5 bases). V was pared by 1 base and J by 4 bases, with 14 bases between. CDR1 is SEHNR, CDR2 FQNEAQ, per germline (reference sequence). There are 16 residues in the CDR3.

V is TRBV6-1 and J is TRBJ2-6, with D possibly TRBD2 on 5 matching bases. The V gene lost 1 base and the J gene lost 0 bases, with 10 bases spanning the gap. CDR1 and CDR2 from the germline V gene are MNHNS and SASEGT. The CDR3 has 17 amino acids. The CDR3: CASSEELANSGANVLTF. CDR3 bases: TGTGCCAGCAGTGAAGAGCTAGCTAACTCTGGGGCCAACGTCCTGACTTTC.

V is TRBV7-2 and J is TRBJ1-2; D is unclear. The CDR3 covers 13 residues. With 1 base removed from V and 2 bases from J, the gap between germline ends came to 5 bases. CDR1 SGHTA and CDR2 FQGNSA come from the germline V gene. This chain's CDR3 is CASSLGRNYGYTF. The CDR3 DNA follows: TGTGCCAGCAGCTTAGGGAGAAACTATGGCTACACCTTC.

The gene calls are TRBV9 and TRBJ2-5, with 10 bases aligning to TRBD2. This CDR3 has 18 amino acids. Germline CDR1 reads SGDLS; CDR2 reads YYNGEE. V lost 0 bases, J lost 2 bases, and 10 bases stayed unmatched. DNA of the CDR3: TGTGCCAGCAGCGTAGGTGTCACGAATAGCGGGGGGCAAGAGACCCAGTACTTC. Translating gives CASSVGVTNSGGQETQYF.

The CDR3 protein is CASSIRVAPGNTIYF. Written as DNA, the CDR3 is TGTGCCAGCAGTATAAGGGTAGCCCCTGGAAACACCATATATTTT. This rearrangement joins TRBV6-5 to TRBJ1-3, with D hard to call. CDR1 is MNHEY and CDR2 is SVGAGI in the germline V gene. Trimming removed 5 bases at V and 2 bases at J, with 13 bases between. The CDR3 is 15 residues long.

The chain joins TRBV6-6 to TRBJ2-6, with D unclear. This CDR3 has 13 residues. Trimming cost V 3 bases and J 3 bases, with 3 bases left between them. Germline V CDR1 and CDR2: MNHNY, SVGAGI (reference sequence). DNA of the CDR3: TGTGCCAGCAGTTATGGTGGGGCCAACGTCCTGACTTTC. Translating it yields CASSYGGANVLTF.

This chain uses TRBV5-8 with TRBJ2-2, with 7 bases lining up with TRBD2. V was pared by 2 bases and J by 5 bases, with 3 bases of the junction left unmatched. CDR1 is SGHTS and CDR2 is YDEGEE in the germline V gene. The CDR3 is 14 residues long. The CDR3 loop reads CASSFPGGTGELFF. The CDR3 coding sequence is TGTGCCAGCAGCTTCCCCGGGGGGACCGGGGAGCTGTTTTTT. Complete variable domain (other parts from reference TRBV5-8 and TRBJ2-2): EAGVTQSPTHLIKTRGQQATLRCSPISGHTSVYWYQQALGLGLQFLLWYDEGEERNRGNFPPRFSGRQFPNYSSELNVNALELEDSALYLCASSFPGGTGELFFGEGSRLTVL.